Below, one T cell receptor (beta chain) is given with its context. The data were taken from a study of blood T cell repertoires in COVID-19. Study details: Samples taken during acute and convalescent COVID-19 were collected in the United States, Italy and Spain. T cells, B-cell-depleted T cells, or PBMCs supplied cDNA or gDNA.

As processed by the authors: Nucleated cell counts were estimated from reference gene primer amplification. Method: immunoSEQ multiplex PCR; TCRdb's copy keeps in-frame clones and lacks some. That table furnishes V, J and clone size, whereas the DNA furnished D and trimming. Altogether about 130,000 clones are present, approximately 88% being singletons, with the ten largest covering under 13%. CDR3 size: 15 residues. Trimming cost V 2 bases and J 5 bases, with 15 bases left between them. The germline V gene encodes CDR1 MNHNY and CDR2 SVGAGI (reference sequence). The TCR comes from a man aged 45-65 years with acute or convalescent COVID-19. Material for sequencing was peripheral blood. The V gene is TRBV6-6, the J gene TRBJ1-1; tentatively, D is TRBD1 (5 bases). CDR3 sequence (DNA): TGTGCCAGCAGTTACCCCCAGGGAGGTAGGACTGAAGCTTTCTTT. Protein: CASSYPQGGRTEAFF.